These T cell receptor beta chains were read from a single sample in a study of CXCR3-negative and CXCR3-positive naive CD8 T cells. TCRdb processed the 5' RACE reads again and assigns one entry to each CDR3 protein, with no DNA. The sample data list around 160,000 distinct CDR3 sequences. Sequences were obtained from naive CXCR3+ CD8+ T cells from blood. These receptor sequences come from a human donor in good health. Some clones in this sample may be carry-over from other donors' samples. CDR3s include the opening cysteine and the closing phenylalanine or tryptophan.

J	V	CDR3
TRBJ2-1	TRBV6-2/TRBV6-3	CASSPRSSYNEQFF
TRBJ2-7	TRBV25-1	CASSVSWIHEQYF
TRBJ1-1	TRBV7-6	CASSLGGTGRGAFF
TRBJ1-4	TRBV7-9	CASSYGPATNEKLFF
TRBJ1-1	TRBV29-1	CSVATDLNTEAFF
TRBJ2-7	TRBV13	CASSLAFSYEQYF
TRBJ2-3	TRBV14	CASSQVFSTDTQYF
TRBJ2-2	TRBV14	CASSQASYPRDRVWTGELFF
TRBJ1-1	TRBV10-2	CASSESISSEAFF
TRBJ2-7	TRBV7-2	CASSLGPRGEQYF
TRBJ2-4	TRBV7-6	CASSLTGGDIQYF
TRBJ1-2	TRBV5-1	CASSLDAVLGYGYTF
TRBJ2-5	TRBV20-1	CSARAGYQETQYF
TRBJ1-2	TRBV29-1	CSVPRTDNYGYTF
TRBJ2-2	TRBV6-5	CASSGEDNTGELFF
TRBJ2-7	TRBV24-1	CATLHGRNYEQYF
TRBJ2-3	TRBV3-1	CASSPQDFTDTQYF
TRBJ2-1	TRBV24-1	CATSEGRYNEQFF
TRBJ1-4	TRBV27	CASSFTGEHEKLFF
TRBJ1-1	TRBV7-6	CASSDSDGYEAFF
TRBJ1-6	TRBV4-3	CASSQDEFGDSYNSPLHF
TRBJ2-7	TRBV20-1	CSALGTGRYEQYF
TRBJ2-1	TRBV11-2	CASSLASWLAEQFF
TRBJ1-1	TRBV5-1	CASSWTGVGTEAFF
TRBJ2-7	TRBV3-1	CASSQGGSPSYEQYF
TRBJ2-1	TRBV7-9	CASSLAVHNEQFF
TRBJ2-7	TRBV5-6	CASSFGSGQAFNEQYF
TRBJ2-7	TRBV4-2	CASSQGGLEQYF
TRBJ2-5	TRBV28	CASSLSGGGAETQYF
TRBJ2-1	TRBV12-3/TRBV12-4	CASSVYGTGGSEQFF
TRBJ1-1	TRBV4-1	CASSQIGGNTEAFF
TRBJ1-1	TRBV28	CATQEGNTEALF
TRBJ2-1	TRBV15	CATSRVRYNEQFF
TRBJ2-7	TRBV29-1	CSVLRTGGIYEQYF
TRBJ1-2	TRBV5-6	CASSLGGANGYTF
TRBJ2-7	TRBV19	CASSSSGGYEQYF
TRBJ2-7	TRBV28	CASSLPPWEQYF
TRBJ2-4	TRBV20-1	CSARDLWEDSQNIQYF